Shown below are 25 T cell receptor beta chains from a single sample sequenced in a study of T cells in Graves' hyperthyroidism and ophthalmopathy (dated by TCRdb to the late 2010s). Library preparation employed multiplex PCR. Sequencing used an Illumina HiSeq 2000. The TCR beta CDR3 regions were amplified from the RNA transcripts. The TCR CDR3 was subjected to a first round of RT-PCR using the HTBI primer set and the Qiagen OneStep RT-PCR kit. TCRdb reprocessing: public reads trimmed at Q25 with fastp, clones called with MiXCR, in-frame beta chains kept. CDR3 protein duplicates are merged, each entry listing the most common genes and DNA. This sample has roughly 330,000 distinct CDR3 sequences in its table, and about 15% of those were observed once. The ten biggest clones cover 33% of the sample. The specimen sequenced was blood. These receptor sequences come from a man younger than 40 with Graves' hyperthyroidism.

There are many counts of this clonotype. V usage is TRBV12-3 or TRBV12-4 and J usage is TRBJ2-5, with 12 bases aligning to TRBD1. This CDR3 has 17 residues. J gave up 5 bases and V 5 bases, and 12 bases lay outside the gene matches. The CDR3 region has the DNA TGTGCCAGCAGTCCGAGTCCCGGGACAGGGGGCAGTGAGACCCAGTACTTC. Translation: CASSPSPGTGGSETQYF.

This clonotype was detected only a few times. The chain couples TRBV29-1 to TRBJ2-7, with 8 nucleotides matching TRBD1. J lost 4 bases, V lost 6 bases, and 8 bases had no gene match. The CDR3 is made up of 13 amino acids. Germline V gene sequence: CDR1 SQVTM, CDR2 ANQGSEA. This CDR3 is CSVAGTGGYEQYF. CDR3 DNA: TGCAGCGTGGCCGGGACAGGCGGGTACGAGCAGTACTTC.

This clonotype showed up just a few times. This chain links TRBV14 with TRBJ2-3, with D possibly being TRBD2 (6 bases). V lost 4 bases and J 0 bases, leaving 20 bases between the germline ends. The CDR3 sequence is 18 residues long. The germline V gene encodes CDR1 SGHDN and CDR2 FVKESK. CDR3 in DNA: TGTGCCAGCAGCCGCACCCATACCGGGACTTCTAGCACAGATACGCAGTATTTT. Its translation is CASSRTHTGTSSTDTQYF.

This clonotype turned up a few times. The V call is TRBV7-9, the J call TRBJ2-1; D unclear. The germline V gene encodes CDR1 SEHNR and CDR2 FQNEAQ (reference sequence). CDR3 length equals 12 residues. Between the trimmed V and J ends, which lost 5 bases and 10 bases, there was a span of 12 bases. The CDR3 region is CASSHNPEEQFF. CDR3 DNA: TGTGCCAGCAGCCATAATCCGGAAGAGCAGTTCTTC.

Many counts were recorded for this clonotype. The V call is TRBV12-3 or TRBV12-4, the J call TRBJ1-2; D is undetermined. The CDR3 is 11 residues long. Trimming removed 1 base from V and 6 bases from J, with 3 bases in between. The CDR3 here is CASSLGNGYTF. For the CDR3, the DNA is TGTGCCAGCAGTTTAGGAAATGGCTACACCTTC.

With respect to this clonotype: No conserved phenylalanine or tryptophan is present at the end of the CDR3, so a read error is the likely explanation. CDR3 residues: CAWLKSGLNTGELFS. DNA of the CDR3: TGTGCCTGGCTGAAATCGGGGCTAAACACCGGGGAGCTGTTTTCT. The chain couples TRBV30 to TRBJ2-2, with D possibly being TRBD1 or TRBD2 (5 bases each). Germline CDR1 is GTSNPN and CDR2 is SVGIG (reference sequence). The CDR3 contains 15 residues. The germline V and J ends were trimmed by 5 bases and 2 bases, with 15 bases remaining between them.

To note about this clonotype: At one end the junction does not follow the germline gene, possibly because of a read error. The J gene is TRBJ2-1, the V gene TRBV20-1, with TRBD2 matching 13 bases. The CDR3 consists of 12 residues. Germline loops: CDR1 DFQATT, CDR2 SNEGSKA (reference sequence). The CDR3 region has the DNA TGCAGTACGGGACTAGCGGGGAATGAGCATTTCTTC. This codes for CSTGLAGNEHFF.

This clonotype has only a few counts. A much larger clone lies one base from this, so it may be a read error. The J gene is TRBJ1-3, the V gene TRBV12-3 or TRBV12-4, with TRBD1 as a possible D gene (6 bases). V gave up 4 bases and J gave up 8 bases, with 15 bases separating them. This CDR3 comprises 14 residues. The CDR3 DNA follows: TGTGCCAGCAGTTCCACAGGGACCGGAGACACCATATATTTT. Amino acids: CASSSTGTGDTIYF.

This clonotype was observed at least ten times. The chain recombines TRBV30 with TRBJ2-1; D possibly uses TRBD1 or TRBD2 (5 bases each). Trimming cost V 2 bases and J 3 bases, with 14 bases left between them. CDR1 is GTSNPN, CDR2 SVGIG, per germline (reference sequence). This CDR3 is 15 amino acids long. In nucleotides, the CDR3 is TGTGCCTGGAGTTCCGGGACGGCTAGCTACAATGAGCAGTTCTTC. Amino acids: CAWSSGTASYNEQFF.

J is TRBJ2-5 and V is TRBV20-1, with 10 nucleotides matching TRBD2. Per germline, CDR1 DFQATT and CDR2 SNEGSKA (reference sequence). This CDR3 contains 15 residues. V was pared by 0 bases and J by 5 bases, with 6 bases of the junction left unmatched. The CDR3 nucleotides read TGCAGTGCTAGAGATCCTAGCGGGAGACGGGAGACCCAGTACTTC. Translating it yields CSARDPSGRRETQYF.

This chain links TRBV20-1 with TRBJ1-2, with TRBD1 matching over 8 bases. J lost 10 bases, V lost 2 bases, and 18 bases had no gene match. The CDR3 covers 16 residues. Germline V gene sequence: CDR1 DFQATT, CDR2 SNEGSKA (reference sequence). The CDR3 loop is CSARPVDRGFGDDYTF. CDR3 nucleotides: TGCAGTGCTAGACCCGTTGACAGGGGATTTGGAGATGACTACACCTTC.

This clonotype was recorded at least ten times. The V call is TRBV20-1, the J call TRBJ2-2, with 8 bases that match TRBD1. The CDR3 covers 17 residues. V dropped 0 bases and J dropped 1; count of bases not matched to a gene: 7. Per germline, CDR1 DFQATT and CDR2 SNEGSKA (reference sequence). CDR3 protein: CSARDDRTGRNTGELFF. The CDR3 DNA sequence: TGCAGTGCTAGAGACGATAGGACAGGGAGGAACACCGGGGAGCTGTTTTTT.

The chain recombines TRBV15 with TRBJ2-5; D perhaps matches TRBD1 (5 bases). The CDR3 runs to 14 residues. Germline CDR1 reads LNHNV; CDR2 reads YYDKDF (reference sequence). The V end was cut by 8 bases, the J end by 7 bases, with 20 bases between. This chain's CDR3 is CATGTTDSYGTQYF. The CDR3 DNA reads TGTGCCACCGGCACCACTGACAGCTATGGGACCCAGTACTTC.

This clonotype showed up just a few times. The rearrangement uses TRBV28 and TRBJ2-7; 9 bases are a match to TRBD1. Germline V CDR1 and CDR2: MDHEN, SYDVKM. Trimming took 3 bases from V and 5 from J; bases not matched to a gene: 11. CDR3 length equals 16 residues. The CDR3 region has the DNA TGTGCCAGCAGTTTTATTCCCCCGGACAGGGGTGACGAGCAGTACTTC. Protein product: CASSFIPPDRGDEQYF.

This clonotype came up a few times. Relative to the germline gene, one junction end is altered; a read error may explain this. CDR3 in amino acids: CASSFGTSTHTQYF. The CDR3, as DNA: TGTGCCAGCAGTTTTGGAACTAGCACACATACGCAGTATTTT. The chain recombines TRBV28 with TRBJ2-3; TRBD2 might be the D (6 bases). The CDR3 is made up of 14 amino acids. The germline CDR1 and CDR2 sequences are MDHEN and SYDVKM.

The chain employs TRBV28 and TRBJ2-5; 10 bases agree with TRBD2. The V and J ends lost 6 bases and 0 bases, in that order; junction bases with no gene match: 7. The germline gives CDR1 MDHEN, CDR2 SYDVKM. The CDR3 has 16 amino acids. CDR3 nucleotide sequence: TGTGCCAGCAGACCTACTAGCGGGACCTACCAAGAGACCCAGTACTTC. Its translation: CASRPTSGTYQETQYF. The whole variable domain, remainder taken from reference TRBV28 and TRBJ2-5, is DVKVTQSSRYLVKRTGEKVFLECVQDMDHENMFWYRQDPGLGLRLIYFSYDVKMKEKGDIPEGYSVSREKKERFSLILESASTNQTSMYLCASRPTSGTYQETQYFGPGTRLLVL.

This clonotype showed up just a few times. The chain employs TRBV20-1 and TRBJ1-4; the D is unclear. The CDR3 is 12 amino acids. V was pared by 0 bases and J by 8 bases, with 7 bases between. CDR1 DFQATT and CDR2 SNEGSKA come from the germline V gene (reference sequence). CDR3 region: CSARDHGEKLFF. In DNA form, the CDR3 reads TGCAGTGCTAGAGACCACGGGGAAAAACTGTTTTTT.

This clonotype was picked up a small number of times. The chain employs TRBV27 and TRBJ1-6; D unclear. Germline lookup yields CDR1 MNHEY and CDR2 SMNVEV (reference sequence). V lost 2 bases to trimming and J lost 10 bases, with 12 bases between them. CDR3 length equals 14 residues. Here the CDR3 reads CASSLIGVRSPLHF. CDR3 DNA: TGTGCCAGCAGTTTAATAGGCGTCCGGTCACCCCTCCACTTT.

The table lists this clonotype with many counts. This chain connects TRBV7-9 to TRBJ2-3, with D tentatively TRBD2 (6 bases). The CDR3 runs 13 residues. Trimming left V 3 bases short and J 9 bases short, with 13 bases between. The germline gives CDR1 SEHNR, CDR2 FQNEAQ (reference sequence). CDR3: CASSLQTRRTQYF. The CDR3 DNA reads TGTGCCAGCAGCTTGCAGACTAGAAGGACGCAGTATTTT.

The sample holds many counts of this clonotype. The CDR3 here is CASSQRSGRYEQYF. CDR3 DNA sequence: TGTGCCAGCAGCCAAAGAAGCGGGAGGTACGAGCAGTACTTC. The chain is built from TRBV3-1 and TRBJ2-7; TRBD2 matches at 9 bases. The CDR3 contains 14 residues. CDR1 is LGHDT and CDR2 is YNNKEL in the germline V gene (reference sequence). V trimming: 2 bases; J trimming: 4 bases; junction bases outside the gene matches: 3.

This clonotype came up many times. The rearrangement links TRBV28 to TRBJ1-2, with TRBD1 identical over 9 bases. The length of the CDR3 is 15 residues. The trim removed 10 bases at V and 8 bases at J, leaving 17 bases unmatched. The germline gives CDR1 MDHEN, CDR2 SYDVKM. The CDR3 is CATRETGGILGGYTF. The CDR3 DNA reads as TGTGCCACCAGGGAAACAGGGGGCATTTTAGGAGGCTACACCTTC.

This clonotype came up many times. The genes are TRBV2 and TRBJ1-1; D uncertain. The CDR3 spans 13 residues. With 8 bases removed from V and 0 bases from J, the gap between germline ends came to 10 bases. Per germline, CDR1 SNHLY and CDR2 FYNNEI. CDR3 bases: TGTGCCAGCGTTAGTCAGCTGAACACTGAAGCTTTCTTT. Translated: CASVSQLNTEAFF.

This clonotype was counted many times. J is TRBJ2-3 and V is TRBV6-1; D is possibly TRBD2 (5 bases). V lost 5 bases and J lost 3, with 12 bases in between. This CDR3 contains 14 residues. Germline V gene lookup returns CDR1 MNHNS and CDR2 SASEGT. The CDR3 DNA reads as TGTGCCAGCAGTCCTCTATCGGGGACAGATACGCAGTATTTT. The encoded protein is CASSPLSGTDTQYF.

This clonotype was counted ten times or more. The CDR3 coding sequence is TGCAGTGCTCCGGATAACACAGATACGCAGTATTTT. This encodes CSAPDNTDTQYF. The genes are TRBV20-1 and TRBJ2-3; no clear D gene. Germline V CDR1 and CDR2: DFQATT, SNEGSKA (reference sequence). The CDR3 is 12 amino acids. V lost 5 bases and J lost 2, with 8 bases in between.

This clonotype was seen a few times. This chain uses TRBV27 with TRBJ2-1; the match to TRBD2 covers 7 bases. Germline CDR1 is MNHEY and CDR2 is SMNVEV (reference sequence). J gave up 0 bases and V 4 bases, and 6 bases lay outside the gene matches. This CDR3 is 16 amino acids long. CDR3 sequence reads: CASSSPSGGSYNEQFF. The CDR3 bases are TGTGCCAGCAGTTCACCTAGCGGAGGCTCCTACAATGAGCAGTTCTTC.